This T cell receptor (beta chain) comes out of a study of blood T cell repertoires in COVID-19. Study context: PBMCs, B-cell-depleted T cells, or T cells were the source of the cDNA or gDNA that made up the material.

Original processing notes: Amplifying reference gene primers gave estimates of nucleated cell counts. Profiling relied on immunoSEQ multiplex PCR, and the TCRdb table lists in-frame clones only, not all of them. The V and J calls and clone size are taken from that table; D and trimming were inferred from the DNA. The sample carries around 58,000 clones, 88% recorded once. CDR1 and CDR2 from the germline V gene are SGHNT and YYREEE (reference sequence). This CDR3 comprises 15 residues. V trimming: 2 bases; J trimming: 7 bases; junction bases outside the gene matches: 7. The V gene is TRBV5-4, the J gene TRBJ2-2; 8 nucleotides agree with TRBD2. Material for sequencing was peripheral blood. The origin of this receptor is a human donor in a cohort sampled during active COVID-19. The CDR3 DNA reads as TGTGCCAGCAGCTTTTTTGGACTAGCCGGCGGGGAGCTGTTTTTT. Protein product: CASSFFGLAGGELFF. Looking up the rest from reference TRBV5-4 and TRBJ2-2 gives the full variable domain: ETGVTQSPTHLIKTRGQQVTLRCSSQSGHNTVSWYQQALGQGPQFIFQYYREEENGRGNFPPRFSGLQFPNYSSELNVNALELDDSALYLCASSFFGLAGGELFFGEGSRLTVL.